This TCR beta chain derives from a study of cytomegalovirus exposure and HLA in healthy donors. Germline CDR1 MNHNS, CDR2 SASEGT. The CDR3 runs to 13 residues. The trim removed 6 bases at V and 4 bases at J, leaving 5 bases unmatched. The PCR contained 60 Vbeta and 13 Jbeta primers. Some clones are missing from TCRdb's copy, which holds only in-frame ones; the method was immunoSEQ multiplex PCR. Counted here are some 120,000 clones, around 81% occurring once; the ten biggest clones make up less than 2.5%. Only a few counts were recorded for this clone. The chain employs TRBV6-1 and TRBJ2-7, with 8 bases identical to TRBD1. The receptor was derived from a woman in her thirties or forties in good health and CMV-seronegative. Sequencing was performed on PBMCs. CDR3 nucleotide sequence: TGTGCCAGCAGAGGACAGGGTCGGTACGAGCAGTACTTC. Amino acid sequence: CASRGQGRYEQYF.